The 21 T cell receptor beta chains below all came from one sample that was sequenced in a study of PD-L1 blockade in urothelial cancer (dated by TCRdb to about 2017). Library construction relied on the immunoSEQ multiplex PCR assay. Drawn from immuneACCESS, this table holds only the in-frame rearrangements with V and J called that TCRdb kept. Clones are partly lost; checked studies trace under half to an unresolved V gene and leave the rest unexplained. This sample lists tens of thousands of clones; roughly 78% were detected once. The ten largest clonotypes hold around 2.9% of the sample. The source was PBMCs, collected around atezolizumab (anti-PD-L1) treatment. The receptors originated from a man between 65 and 85 years old with urothelial cancer.

The chain couples TRBV5-1 to TRBJ2-1, with 11 nucleotides matching TRBD2. The CDR3 has 17 residues. Per the germline V gene, CDR1 is SGHRS and CDR2 is YFSETQ. The J segment lost 0 bases and the V segment lost 0 bases, leaving 2 bases of the junction unmatched. The CDR3 DNA is TGCGCCAGCAGCTTGGGACTAGCGGGGAGCTCCTACAATGAGCAGTTCTTC. As protein: CASSLGLAGSSYNEQFF.

The chain joins TRBV5-6 to TRBJ1-2; no firm D call. CDR1 is SGHDT and CDR2 is YYEEEE in the germline V gene. Trimming removed 0 bases from V and 6 bases from J, with 12 bases in between. This CDR3 contains 14 residues. The CDR3 reads CASSLGRGLDGYTF. The CDR3 region has the DNA TGTGCCAGCAGCTTGGGGAGAGGGTTGGATGGCTACACCTTC. The full variable domain, in which reference TRBV5-6 and TRBJ1-2 provide the parts outside the CDR3, is DAGVTQSPTHLIKTRGQQVTLRCSPKSGHDTVSWYQQALGQGPQFIFQYYEEEERQRGNFPDRFSGHQFPNYSSELNVNALLLGDSALYLCASSLGRGLDGYTFGSGTRLTVV.

The chain combines TRBV5-1 with TRBJ1-6, with D unclear. The CDR3 runs to 16 residues. Per germline, CDR1 SGHRS and CDR2 YFSETQ. Trimming pared 0 bases from V and 0 bases from J, leaving 7 bases between. CDR3 in DNA: TGCGCCAGCAGCTTGGGTATCAGCTCCTATAATTCACCCCTCCACTTT. Its protein product is CASSLGISSYNSPLHF.

The V gene is TRBV7-9, the J gene TRBJ2-7, with 10 positions matching TRBD1. Per germline, CDR1 SEHNR and CDR2 FQNEAQ (reference sequence). The CDR3 runs 13 residues. The V and J ends lost 5 bases and 4 bases, in that order; junction bases with no gene match: 2. The CDR3 region has the DNA TGTGCCAGCAGCGACAGGGGGCCTTACGAGCAGTACTTC. Its translation: CASSDRGPYEQYF.

The sample holds one count of this clone. The gene calls are TRBV18 and TRBJ1-1; a weak D match, TRBD1 (5 bases). The V end was cut by 5 bases, the J end by 1 base, with 8 bases between. Germline V gene lookup returns CDR1 KGHSH and CDR2 LQKENI. The CDR3 sequence is 13 residues long. CDR3 sequence reads: CASSETGNTEAFF. DNA for the CDR3: TGTGCCAGCTCAGAAACAGGGAACACTGAAGCTTTCTTT.

The chain recombines TRBV2 with TRBJ2-5; the D is unclear. Trimming left V 1 base short and J 7 bases short, with 4 bases between. CDR1 and CDR2 (germline): SNHLY, FYNNEI. This CDR3 region has 11 residues. The CDR3: CASSEGGTQYF. Here the CDR3 DNA reads TGTGCCAGCAGTGAAGGAGGGACCCAGTACTTC.

The CDR3 loop is CASSQYPQGNEKLFF. The CDR3 DNA sequence: TGCGCCAGCAGCCAATACCCACAGGGAAATGAAAAACTGTTTTTT. The chain uses TRBV5-1 and TRBJ1-4; D is perhaps TRBD1 (6 bases). Germline V lookup: CDR1 SGHRS, CDR2 YFSETQ. CDR3 length: 15 residues. V lost 4 bases and J 5 bases, leaving 15 bases between the germline ends.

The chain uses TRBV4-2 and TRBJ2-1; TRBD1 might be the D (7 bases). Trimming cost V 0 bases and J 4 bases, with 25 bases left between them. Germline CDR1 reads LGHNA; CDR2 reads YNFKEQ. CDR3 length: 20 amino acids. The CDR3 nucleotides read TGTGCCAGCAGCCAAGATTTAGCGCGGCCTCGGCCAGGGGGGTACAATGAGCAGTTCTTC. It yields the protein CASSQDLARPRPGGYNEQFF.

The CDR3 DNA is TGTGCCAGCAGTCCGATGCCGGGACAGGCTCGACCATCATCCAAAAACATTCAGTACTTC. Translated, it gives CASSPMPGQARPSSKNIQYF. The chain recombines TRBV27 with TRBJ2-4; TRBD1 agrees at 8 bases. CDR3 size: 20 residues. V shed 5 bases, J shed 2 bases, and the junction held 20 bases outside the gene matches. Germline CDR1 reads MNHEY; CDR2 reads SMNVEV (reference sequence).

The chain joins TRBV13 to TRBJ1-1; a possible D gene is TRBD1 (5 bases). The CDR3 has 16 amino acids. V was pared by 1 base and J by 5 bases, with 17 bases between. Germline CDR1 PRHDT, CDR2 FYEKMQ (reference sequence). The CDR3 DNA sequence: TGTGCCAGCAGCTTAGATGCGGGGCCGGTGGGGACTGAAGCTTTCTTT. As protein: CASSLDAGPVGTEAFF.

Here the CDR3 reads CASSPQEGGRRNTEAFF. The CDR3 DNA reads as TGTGCCAGCAGTCCCCAGGAAGGGGGCAGAAGGAACACTGAAGCTTTCTTT. The chain links TRBV28 to TRBJ1-1, with TRBD1 identical over 7 bases. The V gene end was trimmed by 5 bases and the J gene end by 1 base; junction bases not matched to a gene: 13. CDR1 and CDR2 (germline): MDHEN, SYDVKM. The CDR3 covers 17 residues.

The J gene is TRBJ1-5, the V gene TRBV10-3; a possible D gene is TRBD1 (5 bases). The CDR3 totals 12 residues. CDR1 and CDR2 (germline): ENHRY, SYGVKD. V was shortened by 8 bases and J by 0 bases, with 5 bases between the two germline ends. The CDR3 DNA follows: TGTGCCATCGGACATAGCAATCAGCCCCAGCATTTT. Translation: CAIGHSNQPQHF.

V and J are TRBV27 and TRBJ2-5; 13 nucleotides agree with TRBD2. The CDR3 extends over 16 amino acids. CDR1 is MNHEY, CDR2 SMNVEV, per germline (reference sequence). Losses at the gene ends were 6 bases for V and 2 bases for J; bases not matched to a gene: 6. The CDR3: CASSRLAGGRQETQYF. CDR3 bases: TGTGCCAGCAGCCGACTAGCGGGGGGTAGACAAGAGACCCAGTACTTC.

The chain is built from TRBV18 and TRBJ2-1; the D gene is possibly TRBD2 (5 bases). Trimming took off 3 bases at V and 1 base at J, with 10 bases between the two ends. The CDR3 sequence is 15 residues long. The germline gives CDR1 KGHSH, CDR2 LQKENI. CDR3 protein: CASSPAGRSYNEQFF. The CDR3, as DNA: TGTGCCAGCTCACCGGCGGGTCGATCCTACAATGAGCAGTTCTTC.

The rearrangement links TRBV7-2 to TRBJ1-3; D is uncertain. Germline lookup yields CDR1 SGHTA and CDR2 FQGNSA. The CDR3 is made up of 13 amino acids. Between the trimmed V and J ends, which lost 5 bases and 0 bases, there was a span of 5 bases. In DNA form, the CDR3 reads TGTGCCAGCAGCCGCGTCTCTGGAAACACCATATATTTT. Its translation: CASSRVSGNTIYF.

This clone occurred a few times. The CDR3 here is CAIRDSGAPGGELFF. The DNA for the CDR3 is TGTGCCATCAGAGATAGCGGGGCACCAGGCGGGGAGCTGTTTTTT. This chain joins TRBV10-3 and TRBJ2-2, with 8 bases lining up with TRBD2. The V and J ends lost 6 bases and 7 bases, in that order; junction bases with no gene match: 10. Per the germline V gene, CDR1 is ENHRY and CDR2 is SYGVKD. The CDR3 is made up of 15 amino acids.

The chain links TRBV28 to TRBJ2-2, with 9 nucleotides matching TRBD1. This CDR3 spans 17 amino acids. Germline V gene data show CDR1 as MDHEN and CDR2 as SYDVKM. Trimming removed 4 bases from V and 7 bases from J; junction bases left unmatched: 13. The CDR3 region has the DNA TGTGCCAGCAGTTCTCTCCCCGGACAGGGGTTTGGCGGGGAGCTGTTTTTT. Its translation: CASSSLPGQGFGGELFF.

The V call is TRBV15, the J call TRBJ1-1, with D perhaps matching TRBD1 (5 bases). The CDR3 totals 10 residues. V was cut by 10 bases and J by 6 bases, with 9 bases left in between. The germline gives CDR1 LNHNV, CDR2 YYDKDF (reference sequence). DNA of the CDR3: TGTGCCAACTTAGGGGCTGAAGCTTTCTTT. As protein: CANLGAEAFF.

CDR3 sequence reads: CASSDPGLRADTQYF. The CDR3 bases are TGCGCCAGCAGCGACCCGGGACTACGGGCAGATACGCAGTATTTT. The chain joins TRBV5-1 to TRBJ2-3; 7 bases are a match to TRBD2. The V segment lost 4 bases and the J segment 4 bases; nucleotides outside the gene matches: 9. Per the germline V gene, CDR1 is SGHRS and CDR2 is YFSETQ. The CDR3 has 15 amino acids.

CDR3 protein: CASSPDRGGGYGYTF. The CDR3 coding sequence is TGTGCCAGCAGCCCAGACAGGGGAGGAGGCTATGGCTACACCTTC. The rearrangement links TRBV7-6 to TRBJ1-2; 8 bases are a match to TRBD1. Germline CDR1 and CDR2: SGHVS and FNYEAQ. Trimming at V came to 5 bases and at J to 4 bases, leaving 9 bases not matched to a gene. This CDR3 has 15 residues.

This chain uses TRBV4-2 with TRBJ1-3; no clear D gene. This CDR3 comprises 14 residues. Germline V lookup: CDR1 LGHNA, CDR2 YNFKEQ. The V gene lost 1 base and the J gene lost 2 bases, with 6 bases spanning the gap. The CDR3 spells CASSQVQAGNTIYF. DNA for the CDR3: TGTGCCAGCAGCCAAGTTCAGGCTGGAAACACCATATATTTT.